The TCR beta chain under discussion was sequenced for a study of blood T cell repertoires in COVID-19. Study information: PBMCs, B-cell-depleted T cells, or T cells provided the cDNA or gDNA that made up the material.

The V gene end was trimmed by 1 base and the J gene end by 5 bases; junction bases not matched to a gene: 5. The CDR3 consists of 15 residues. Germline V gene data show CDR1 as SGHRS and CDR2 as YFSETQ. TCRdb's table, derived via immunoSEQ multiplex PCR, lists solely in-frame clones and lacks some. This sample has about 180,000 clones, with roughly nine tenths found just once. Sequencing was carried out using peripheral blood. The receptor was isolated from a man aged 18-30 years who had recovered from COVID-19. The V call is TRBV5-1, the J call TRBJ2-1; 8 nucleotides line up with TRBD2. DNA of the CDR3: TGCGCCAGCAGCTTGACGGGAGGGCGAAACAATGAGCAGTTCTTC. Protein: CASSLTGGRNNEQFF.